These 22 T cell receptor beta chains were all obtained from the same sample, sequenced in a study of shared clonotypes between healthy human individuals. The repertoire was sequenced with immunoSEQ multiplex PCR; TCRdb's copy has only in-frame clones and lacks some. Of more than 1.2 million clones in the sample, approximately 98.5% were seen once. The sequencing sample was made of naive CD4+ T cells sorted from blood. The subset was: CD45RA+ positively selected. The receptors come from a man between 25 and 39 years old in good health.

This clone showed up just once. This CDR3 is CASSFRRELYEQFF. The CDR3 coding sequence is TGTGCCAGCAGTTTCCGGCGGGAGTTATATGAGCAGTTCTTC. The chain carries TRBV27 and TRBJ2-1; 7 nucleotides match TRBD2. Germline loops: CDR1 MNHEY, CDR2 SMNVEV (reference sequence). Trimming took 3 bases from V and 8 from J; bases not matched to a gene: 7. The CDR3 contains 14 residues.

The V call is TRBV19, the J call TRBJ2-7; the match to TRBD2 covers 9 bases. CDR3 length: 15 residues. Germline V gene lookup returns CDR1 LNHDA and CDR2 SQIVND (reference sequence). The V and J ends lost 4 bases and 0 bases, in that order; junction bases with no gene match: 4. CDR3 sequence: CASSTLAGSSYEQYF. DNA for the CDR3: TGTGCCAGTAGTACGCTAGCGGGGAGCTCCTACGAGCAGTACTTC.

This clone was counted a single time. The chain recombines TRBV6-5 with TRBJ2-3; 10 bases map to TRBD2. The V gene end was trimmed by 2 bases and the J gene end by 6 bases; junction bases not matched to a gene: 8. The CDR3 sequence is 16 residues long. CDR1 MNHEY and CDR2 SVGAGI come from the germline V gene. The chain's CDR3 is CASSYTRLAGADTQYF. The CDR3 DNA sequence: TGTGCCAGCAGTTACACGCGGCTAGCGGGAGCGGATACGCAGTATTTT.

Concerning this clone: This sample also contains other DNA sequences that code for the same CDR3. V is TRBV28 and J is TRBJ2-5; D is undetermined. Germline lookup yields CDR1 MDHEN and CDR2 SYDVKM. This CDR3 comprises 12 residues. The germline V and J ends were trimmed by 3 bases and 2 bases, with 4 bases remaining between them. CDR3 DNA sequence: TGTGCCAGCAGTTTGGTTCAAGAGACCCAGTACTTC. It codes for CASSLVQETQYF.

About this clone itself: Other DNA sequences in this sample translate to the same CDR3. This chain uses TRBV28 with TRBJ1-5, with TRBD1 matching 7 bases. Germline CDR1 MDHEN, CDR2 SYDVKM. The CDR3 runs 14 residues. The J segment lost 5 bases and the V segment lost 5 bases, leaving 6 bases of the junction unmatched. CDR3 bases: TGTGCCAGCAGTCCCGGGACAGACTATCAGCCCCAGCATTTT. It translates to CASSPGTDYQPQHF.

The rearrangement uses TRBV11-2 and TRBJ1-2; TRBD1 might be the D (5 bases). V was cut by 6 bases and J by 5 bases, with 16 bases left in between. Germline V lookup: CDR1 SGHAT, CDR2 FQNNGV. The CDR3 loop spans 14 amino acids. The CDR3 DNA is TGTGCCAGCAGGGGGTTTTGGGAGGGGTATGGCTACACCTTC. Encoded protein: CASRGFWEGYGYTF.

The DNA of the CDR3 is TGTGCCAGCAGTTACTCGGGTCCTGTTGGCACAGATACGCAGTATTTT. This gives the protein CASSYSGPVGTDTQYF. The V gene is TRBV6-5, the J gene TRBJ2-3, with D uncertain. The CDR3 spans 16 residues. Trimming took off 0 bases at V and 1 base at J, with 11 bases between the two ends. Germline V lookup: CDR1 MNHEY, CDR2 SVGAGI.

The rearrangement uses TRBV9 and TRBJ2-3, with D perhaps TRBD2 (6 bases). Trimming left V 3 bases short and J 2 bases short, with 16 bases between. CDR3 length equals 16 residues. In germline, CDR1 is SGDLS, CDR2 YYNGEE. In DNA form, the CDR3 reads TGTGCCAGCAGCGCCCAACTAGCAAAACCCACAGATACGCAGTATTTT. The encoded protein is CASSAQLAKPTDTQYF.

The chain uses TRBV9 and TRBJ2-7, with 11 positions matching TRBD2. The CDR3 runs to 20 residues. The trim removed 4 bases at V and 2 bases at J, leaving 20 bases unmatched. CDR1 and CDR2 from the germline V gene are SGDLS and YYNGEE. This CDR3 is CASSTGTSRDLGLAAYEQYF. In DNA, the CDR3 is TGTGCCAGCAGCACCGGAACGAGCCGGGACCTGGGACTAGCGGCCTACGAGCAGTACTTC.

This chain uses TRBV7-6 with TRBJ1-1; maybe TRBD1 (5 bases). The CDR3 spans 15 residues. Germline CDR1 SGHVS, CDR2 FNYEAQ. The V end lost 1 base, the J end lost 0 bases, and 9 bases lay between the germline ends. CDR3 amino acids: CASSLVRGMNTEAFF. In DNA form, the CDR3 reads TGTGCCAGCAGCTTAGTTCGGGGGATGAACACTGAAGCTTTCTTT.

The chain links TRBV5-1 to TRBJ2-2; no clear D gene. V shed 2 bases and J shed 1 base, with 3 bases lying between them. Germline V gene sequence: CDR1 SGHRS, CDR2 YFSETQ. This CDR3 is built from 13 residues. CDR3: CASSFLNTGELFF. CDR3 nucleotides: TGCGCCAGCAGCTTCTTGAACACCGGGGAGCTGTTTTTT.

This clone has a single count. V gene TRBV28 combines with J gene TRBJ1-1, with 8 bases identical to TRBD1. The CDR3 covers 17 residues. Germline CDR1 is MDHEN and CDR2 is SYDVKM. With V trimmed by 3 bases and J by 3 bases, 12 bases remained unmatched. CDR3 residues: CASSLPAGGVSDTEAFF. CDR3 sequence (DNA): TGTGCCAGCAGTTTGCCTGCAGGGGGCGTTTCGGACACTGAAGCTTTCTTT.

The rearrangement links TRBV27 to TRBJ2-3, with TRBD2 matching 8 bases. V shed 2 bases, J shed 8 bases, and the junction held 9 bases outside the gene matches. The CDR3 extends over 15 amino acids. Germline V CDR1 and CDR2: MNHEY, SMNVEV (reference sequence). CDR3 amino acids: CASSLRSGGPGTQYF. CDR3 coding DNA: TGTGCCAGCAGTTTACGGTCGGGAGGGCCGGGTACGCAGTATTTT.

The chain carries TRBV27 and TRBJ2-7; D gene ambiguous. There are 14 residues in the CDR3. With 5 bases removed from V and 1 base from J, the gap between germline ends came to 12 bases. Germline V gives CDR1 MNHEY, CDR2 SMNVEV (reference sequence). DNA for the CDR3: TGTGCCAGCAGTCCATACAAGAGATCCTACGAGCAGTACTTC. Protein: CASSPYKRSYEQYF.

The rearrangement uses TRBV29-1 and TRBJ2-7; D gene uncertain. This CDR3 comprises 12 residues. Trimming removed 4 bases from V and 5 bases from J, with 12 bases in between. Per the germline V gene, CDR1 is SQVTM and CDR2 is ANQGSEA. The CDR3: CSVVRVGDEQYF. In nucleotides, the CDR3 is TGCAGCGTTGTTAGGGTGGGCGACGAGCAGTACTTC.

The J gene is TRBJ2-1, the V gene TRBV19, with 8 positions matching TRBD2. With V trimmed by 6 bases and J by 6 bases, 13 bases remained unmatched. CDR1 LNHDA and CDR2 SQIVND come from the germline V gene (reference sequence). The CDR3 has 16 residues. The CDR3 sequence is CASRPAPGLVSNEQFF. CDR3 DNA: TGTGCCAGTAGGCCTGCCCCGGGACTAGTGTCCAATGAGCAGTTCTTC. The full variable domain, in which reference TRBV19 and TRBJ2-1 provide the parts outside the CDR3, is DGGITQSPKYLFRKEGQNVTLSCEQNLNHDAMYWYRQDPGQGLRLIYYSQIVNDFQKGDIAEGYSVSREKKESFPLTVTSAQKNPTAFYLCASRPAPGLVSNEQFFGPGTRLTVL.

A single count supports this clone. J is TRBJ1-4 and V is TRBV4-1; D gene uncertain. Trimming removed 1 base from V and 8 bases from J, with 11 bases in between. CDR1 is MGHRA, CDR2 YSYEKL, per germline. The CDR3 runs to 14 residues. CDR3 bases: TGCGCCAGCAGCCAAGGAGGGCCGGAAGAAAAACTGTTTTTT. It translates to CASSQGGPEEKLFF.

The rearrangement joins TRBV7-9 to TRBJ1-4; D remains unclear. The CDR3 sequence is 14 residues long. The V gene's germline CDR1 is SEHNR and CDR2 FQNEAQ (reference sequence). V was clipped by 4 bases and J by 8 bases, with 14 bases between them. CDR3 sequence (DNA): TGTGCCAGCAGCTCCGGTTATGAGGAAGAAAAACTGTTTTTT. It encodes CASSSGYEEEKLFF.

Worth noting for this clone: Distinct nucleotide sequences in the sample also encode this CDR3. DNA for the CDR3: TGTGCCAGTAGTAGTACTGTGAACACTGAAGCTTTCTTT. Its protein product is CASSSTVNTEAFF. J is TRBJ1-1 and V is TRBV19; D unresolved. The CDR3 runs to 13 residues. V lost 4 bases to trimming and J lost 0 bases, with 6 bases between them. Looked up from germline, CDR1 is LNHDA and CDR2 is SQIVND (reference sequence).

The V call is TRBV7-6, the J call TRBJ2-7, with 7 bases lining up with TRBD1. In germline, CDR1 is SGHVS, CDR2 FNYEAQ. V was clipped by 2 bases and J by 1 base; unmatched bases: 5. The CDR3 spans 15 residues. CDR3 in amino acids: CASSLRDSPSYEQYF. For the CDR3, the DNA is TGTGCCAGCAGCTTAAGGGACAGCCCGTCCTACGAGCAGTACTTC.

The gene calls are TRBV29-1 and TRBJ2-3; D is ambiguous. CDR1 SQVTM and CDR2 ANQGSEA come from the germline V gene. The CDR3 has 14 amino acids. Trimming left V 4 bases short and J 2 bases short, with 13 bases between. The CDR3 DNA is TGCAGCGTTGCTTTGGGAATCCCCACAGATACGCAGTATTTT. Its protein product is CSVALGIPTDTQYF.

CDR3 residues: CSVGGDRGFSGNTIYF. The CDR3 nucleotides are TGCAGCGTTGGAGGGGACAGGGGGTTTTCCGGAAACACCATATATTTT. This chain links TRBV29-1 with TRBJ1-3, with 11 bases lining up with TRBD1. The length of the CDR3 is 16 residues. V lost 4 bases, J lost 4 bases, and 9 bases stayed unmatched. Germline-derived CDR1 and CDR2 are SQVTM and ANQGSEA.